This T cell receptor beta chain was obtained from a study of cytomegalovirus exposure and HLA in healthy donors. PCR used 60 Vbeta primers and 13 Jbeta primers. Generated by immunoSEQ multiplex PCR, the TCRdb table keeps only in-frame clones and is missing some. In the table there are roughly 180,000 clones, just under 80% of which are singletons. Findings of the study overall: Most likely, a cluster of highly shared sequence variants arose as a sequencing artifact. Later work associated 16,951 TCR beta sequences with HLA alleles at 0.05 false discovery rate.

Comments on this clone: Antigen: not known.

The CDR3 is 15 residues long. Germline V gives CDR1 MNHEY, CDR2 SMNVEV (reference sequence). The V end lost 2 bases, the J end lost 3 bases, and 13 bases lay between the germline ends. The specimen was PBMCs. The chain carries TRBV27 and TRBJ1-1; weak D call: TRBD1 (5 bases). The clonotype was recovered from a woman younger than 45 in good health and CMV-seronegative. Written as DNA, the CDR3 is TGTGCCAGCAGTTTAAGGGGCCGGAGGGACACTGAAGCTTTCTTT. Its translation: CASSLRGRRDTEAFF.